Listed below are T cell receptor beta chains from one sample, sequenced in a study of blood T cells in healthy people across ages. TCRdb re-analysed the 5' RACE reads in MiXCR, keeping a single row per CDR3 protein. The table has hundreds of thousands of distinct CDR3 sequences, about 40% seen once. The sample was blood. These receptors came from a woman aged 55-75 years in good health. Each CDR3 is given with its conserved first and last residue. D genes are given only for firm matches. Only part of the rows carry a size: once, few, many, or a class if the clone is expanded.

abundance: many; d_gene: TRBD1; j_gene: TRBJ1-1; v_gene: TRBV20-1; CDR3aa: CSARGGTGDTEAFF; CDR3nt: TGCAGTGCTAGAGGCGGGACAGGGGACACTGAAGCTTTCTTT
abundance: many; d_gene: -; j_gene: TRBJ2-7; v_gene: TRBV27; CDR3aa: CASSLDGQYQYYEQYF; CDR3nt: TGTGCCAGCAGCCTGGACGGACAGTACCAATACTACGAGCAGTACTTC
abundance: once; d_gene: -; j_gene: TRBJ2-5; v_gene: TRBV20-1; CDR3aa: CSIQGLLAGETQYF; CDR3nt: TGCAGTATACAAGGTTTACTAGCAGGCGAGACCCAGTACTTC
abundance: -; d_gene: -; j_gene: TRBJ2-1; v_gene: TRBV5-1; CDR3aa: CASSLEGLSTNEQFF; CDR3nt: TGCGCCAGCAGCTTGGAGGGACTCTCAACCAATGAGCAGTTCTTC
abundance: -; d_gene: TRBD1; j_gene: TRBJ2-7; v_gene: TRBV11-2; CDR3aa: CASSLSWDSAYNEQYF; CDR3nt: TGTGCCAGCAGCTTGAGTTGGGACAGTGCCTACAATGAGCAGTACTTC
abundance: many; d_gene: -; j_gene: TRBJ2-7; v_gene: TRBV9; CDR3aa: CASSVGDSYEQYF; CDR3nt: TGTGCCAGCAGCGTAGGCGACAGCTACGAGCAGTACTTC
abundance: -; d_gene: -; j_gene: TRBJ1-1; v_gene: TRBV18; CDR3aa: CASSPRDANTEAFF; CDR3nt: TGTGCCAGCTCACCAAGGGACGCGAACACTGAAGCTTTCTTT
abundance: -; d_gene: -; j_gene: TRBJ1-1; v_gene: TRBV3-1; CDR3aa: CASDGQNTEAFF; CDR3nt: TGTGCCAGCGACGGACAGAACACTGAAGCTTTCTTT
abundance: -; d_gene: TRBD2; j_gene: TRBJ2-2; v_gene: TRBV25-1; CDR3aa: CASSGSSGTANTGELFF; CDR3nt: TGTGCCAGCAGTGGATCTAGCGGGACCGCGAACACCGGGGAGCTGTTTTTT
abundance: few; d_gene: TRBD2; j_gene: TRBJ2-7; v_gene: TRBV7-3; CDR3aa: CASSLTGTSGLPYEQYF; CDR3nt: TGTGCCAGCAGCTTAACGGGGACTAGCGGGCTTCCCTACGAGCAGTACTTC
abundance: few; d_gene: -; j_gene: TRBJ2-1; v_gene: TRBV10-3; CDR3aa: CAIRTRQEGNNEQFF; CDR3nt: TGTGCCATCAGAACTCGACAGGAGGGCAACAATGAGCAGTTCTTC
abundance: -; d_gene: -; j_gene: TRBJ2-3; v_gene: TRBV20-1; CDR3aa: CSALSPLKGTDTQYF; CDR3nt: TGCAGTGCTTTAAGCCCTCTAAAAGGCACAGATACGCAGTATTTT
abundance: -; d_gene: TRBD1; j_gene: TRBJ1-2; v_gene: TRBV10-3; CDR3aa: CAISETGDYGYTF; CDR3nt: TGTGCCATCAGTGAGACAGGGGACTATGGCTACACCTTC
abundance: -; d_gene: -; j_gene: TRBJ1-2; v_gene: TRBV12-3/TRBV12-4; CDR3aa: CASSLGGATSNYGYTF; CDR3nt: TGTGCCAGCAGTTTAGGTGGAGCTACTTCTAACTATGGCTACACCTTC
abundance: few; d_gene: TRBD1; j_gene: TRBJ2-7; v_gene: TRBV15; CDR3aa: CATSPGTGLSYEQYF; CDR3nt: TGTGCCACCAGCCCCGGGACAGGGCTCTCCTACGAGCAGTACTTC